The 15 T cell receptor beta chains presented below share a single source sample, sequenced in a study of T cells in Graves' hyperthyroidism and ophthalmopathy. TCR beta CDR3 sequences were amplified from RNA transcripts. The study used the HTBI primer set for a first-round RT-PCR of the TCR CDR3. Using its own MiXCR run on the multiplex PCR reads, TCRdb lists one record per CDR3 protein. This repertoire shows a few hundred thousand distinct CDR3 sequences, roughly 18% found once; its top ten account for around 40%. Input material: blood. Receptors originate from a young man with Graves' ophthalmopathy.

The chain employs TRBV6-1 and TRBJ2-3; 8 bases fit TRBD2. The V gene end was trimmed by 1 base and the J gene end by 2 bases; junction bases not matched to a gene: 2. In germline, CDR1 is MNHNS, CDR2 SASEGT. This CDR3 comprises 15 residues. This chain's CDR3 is CASSEVAGHTDTQYF. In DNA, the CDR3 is TGTGCCAGCAGTGAAGTAGCGGGGCACACAGATACGCAGTATTTT.

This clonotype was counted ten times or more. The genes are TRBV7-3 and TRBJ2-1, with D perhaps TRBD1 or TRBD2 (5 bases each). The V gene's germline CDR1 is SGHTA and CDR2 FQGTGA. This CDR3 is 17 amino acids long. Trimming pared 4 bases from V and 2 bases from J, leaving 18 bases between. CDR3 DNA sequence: TGTGCCAGCAGCTCCCAACCGGGACGTAACGCCTACAATGAGCAGTTCTTC. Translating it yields CASSSQPGRNAYNEQFF.

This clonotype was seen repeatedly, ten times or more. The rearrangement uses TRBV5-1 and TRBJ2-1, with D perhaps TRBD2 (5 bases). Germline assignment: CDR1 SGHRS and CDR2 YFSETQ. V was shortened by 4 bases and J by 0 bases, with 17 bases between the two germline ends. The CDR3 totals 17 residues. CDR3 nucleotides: TGCGCCAGCAGCGACGGGATGGCCGATCCCTCCTACAATGAGCAGTTCTTC. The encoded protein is CASSDGMADPSYNEQFF.

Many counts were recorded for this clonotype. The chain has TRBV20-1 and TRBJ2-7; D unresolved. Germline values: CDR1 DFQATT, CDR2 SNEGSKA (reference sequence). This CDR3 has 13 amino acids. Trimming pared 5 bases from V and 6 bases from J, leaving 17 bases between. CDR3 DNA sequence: TGCAGTGCTCCCCCTAGAGGTCTTAGCGAGCAGTACTTC. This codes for CSAPPRGLSEQYF.

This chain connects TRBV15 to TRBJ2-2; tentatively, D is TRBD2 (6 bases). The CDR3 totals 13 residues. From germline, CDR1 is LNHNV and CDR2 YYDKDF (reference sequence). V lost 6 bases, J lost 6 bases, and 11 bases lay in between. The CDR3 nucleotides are TGTGCCACCAGTGGAGGGCTGGCCGGGGAGCTGTTTTTT. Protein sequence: CATSGGLAGELFF.

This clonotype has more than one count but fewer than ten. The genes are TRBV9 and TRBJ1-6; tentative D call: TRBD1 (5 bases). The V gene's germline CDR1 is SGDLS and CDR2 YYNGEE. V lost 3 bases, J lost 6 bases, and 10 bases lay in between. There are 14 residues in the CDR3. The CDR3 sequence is CASSDRGTNSPLHF. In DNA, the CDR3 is TGTGCCAGCAGCGATAGGGGAACTAATTCACCCCTCCACTTT.

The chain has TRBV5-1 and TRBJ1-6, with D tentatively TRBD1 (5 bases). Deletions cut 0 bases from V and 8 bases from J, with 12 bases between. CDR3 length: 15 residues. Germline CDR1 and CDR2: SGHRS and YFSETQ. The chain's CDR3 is CASSLEQPGDSPLHF. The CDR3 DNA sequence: TGCGCCAGCAGCTTGGAGCAGCCGGGGGATTCACCCCTCCACTTT.

DNA for the CDR3: TGTGCCAGCAGTTCAGTGGACAGGGGGCTTGAAGCTTTCTTT. Its translation: CASSSVDRGLEAFF. The chain uses TRBV28 and TRBJ1-1; 11 bases fit TRBD1. Per the germline V gene, CDR1 is MDHEN and CDR2 is SYDVKM. V dropped 4 bases and J dropped 7; count of bases not matched to a gene: 5. CDR3 length: 14 amino acids.

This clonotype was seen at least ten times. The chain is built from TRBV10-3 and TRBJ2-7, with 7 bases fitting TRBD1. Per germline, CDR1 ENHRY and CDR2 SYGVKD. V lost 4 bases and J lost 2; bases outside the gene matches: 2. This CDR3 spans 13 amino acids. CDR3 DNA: TGTGCCATCAGTGGACAGGGTGCCTACGAGCAGTACTTC. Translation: CAISGQGAYEQYF.

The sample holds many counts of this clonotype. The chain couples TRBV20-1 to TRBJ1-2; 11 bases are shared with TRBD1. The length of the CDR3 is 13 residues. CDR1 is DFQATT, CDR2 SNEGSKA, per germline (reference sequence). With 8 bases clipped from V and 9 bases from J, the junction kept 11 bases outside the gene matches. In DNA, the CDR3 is TGCAGTTGCCCTGGACAGGGGGCGTATAGCTACACCTTC. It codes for CSCPGQGAYSYTF.

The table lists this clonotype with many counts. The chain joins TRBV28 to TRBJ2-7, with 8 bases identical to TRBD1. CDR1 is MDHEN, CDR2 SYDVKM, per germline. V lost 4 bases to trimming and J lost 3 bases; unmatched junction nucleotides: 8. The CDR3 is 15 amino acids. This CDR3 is CASSYGQGAYYEQYF. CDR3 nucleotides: TGTGCCAGCAGTTACGGACAGGGTGCTTACTACGAGCAGTACTTC.

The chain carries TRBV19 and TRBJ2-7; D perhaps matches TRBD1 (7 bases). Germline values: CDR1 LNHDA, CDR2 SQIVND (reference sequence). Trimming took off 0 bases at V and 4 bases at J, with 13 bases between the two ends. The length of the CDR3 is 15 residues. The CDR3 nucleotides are TGTGCCAGTAGTATAGAGACAGGGAGGTCTTACGAGCAGTACTTC. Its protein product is CASSIETGRSYEQYF.

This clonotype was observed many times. CDR3 region: CASSFRSGGATGELFF. CDR3 nucleotide sequence: TGTGCCAGCAGTTTCCGGAGCGGGGGGGCGACCGGGGAGCTGTTTTTT. The chain couples TRBV12-3 or TRBV12-4 to TRBJ2-2, with TRBD2 identical over 10 bases. The CDR3 runs to 16 residues. With V trimmed by 3 bases and J by 5 bases, 6 bases remained unmatched.

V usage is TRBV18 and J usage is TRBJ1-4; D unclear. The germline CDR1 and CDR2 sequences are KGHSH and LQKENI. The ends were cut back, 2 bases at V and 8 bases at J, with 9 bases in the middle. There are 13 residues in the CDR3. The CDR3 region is CASSPGVGEKLFF. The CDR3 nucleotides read TGTGCCAGCTCACCAGGGGTTGGCGAAAAACTGTTTTTT.

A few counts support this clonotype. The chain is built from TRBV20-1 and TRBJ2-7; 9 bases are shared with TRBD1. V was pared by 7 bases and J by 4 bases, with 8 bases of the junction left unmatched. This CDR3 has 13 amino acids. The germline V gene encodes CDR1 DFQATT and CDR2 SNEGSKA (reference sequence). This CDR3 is CSVTGQGFYEQYF. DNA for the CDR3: TGCAGTGTTACAGGACAGGGGTTTTACGAGCAGTACTTC.